This record covers a single TCR beta chain. Its target is not known. This entry is derived from a study of post-analysis software for immune sequencing data. Study-level results: TRBV5-6, TRBV5-1 and TRBV20-1 were among several TRBV segments more frequent in patients than controls.

Germline V gene lookup returns CDR1 DFQATT and CDR2 SNEGSKA (reference sequence). This CDR3 comprises 13 residues. Trimming took 5 bases from V and 2 from J; bases not matched to a gene: 1. TCR beta cDNA libraries included unique molecular identifiers. TCRdb ran MiXCR on the PCR reads and lists one entry per CDR3 protein. The table includes fewer than 850,000 distinct CDR3 sequences, 25% to 30% detected once. This clonotype was obtained from a girl aged 5-17 years with multiple sclerosis. The sample was blood. The chain carries TRBV20-1 and TRBJ2-1; 9 bases are a match to TRBD2. CDR3 nucleotide sequence: TGCAGTGCTGCGGGGGGGACCTACAATGAGCAGTTCTTC. It is translated as CSAAGGTYNEQFF.